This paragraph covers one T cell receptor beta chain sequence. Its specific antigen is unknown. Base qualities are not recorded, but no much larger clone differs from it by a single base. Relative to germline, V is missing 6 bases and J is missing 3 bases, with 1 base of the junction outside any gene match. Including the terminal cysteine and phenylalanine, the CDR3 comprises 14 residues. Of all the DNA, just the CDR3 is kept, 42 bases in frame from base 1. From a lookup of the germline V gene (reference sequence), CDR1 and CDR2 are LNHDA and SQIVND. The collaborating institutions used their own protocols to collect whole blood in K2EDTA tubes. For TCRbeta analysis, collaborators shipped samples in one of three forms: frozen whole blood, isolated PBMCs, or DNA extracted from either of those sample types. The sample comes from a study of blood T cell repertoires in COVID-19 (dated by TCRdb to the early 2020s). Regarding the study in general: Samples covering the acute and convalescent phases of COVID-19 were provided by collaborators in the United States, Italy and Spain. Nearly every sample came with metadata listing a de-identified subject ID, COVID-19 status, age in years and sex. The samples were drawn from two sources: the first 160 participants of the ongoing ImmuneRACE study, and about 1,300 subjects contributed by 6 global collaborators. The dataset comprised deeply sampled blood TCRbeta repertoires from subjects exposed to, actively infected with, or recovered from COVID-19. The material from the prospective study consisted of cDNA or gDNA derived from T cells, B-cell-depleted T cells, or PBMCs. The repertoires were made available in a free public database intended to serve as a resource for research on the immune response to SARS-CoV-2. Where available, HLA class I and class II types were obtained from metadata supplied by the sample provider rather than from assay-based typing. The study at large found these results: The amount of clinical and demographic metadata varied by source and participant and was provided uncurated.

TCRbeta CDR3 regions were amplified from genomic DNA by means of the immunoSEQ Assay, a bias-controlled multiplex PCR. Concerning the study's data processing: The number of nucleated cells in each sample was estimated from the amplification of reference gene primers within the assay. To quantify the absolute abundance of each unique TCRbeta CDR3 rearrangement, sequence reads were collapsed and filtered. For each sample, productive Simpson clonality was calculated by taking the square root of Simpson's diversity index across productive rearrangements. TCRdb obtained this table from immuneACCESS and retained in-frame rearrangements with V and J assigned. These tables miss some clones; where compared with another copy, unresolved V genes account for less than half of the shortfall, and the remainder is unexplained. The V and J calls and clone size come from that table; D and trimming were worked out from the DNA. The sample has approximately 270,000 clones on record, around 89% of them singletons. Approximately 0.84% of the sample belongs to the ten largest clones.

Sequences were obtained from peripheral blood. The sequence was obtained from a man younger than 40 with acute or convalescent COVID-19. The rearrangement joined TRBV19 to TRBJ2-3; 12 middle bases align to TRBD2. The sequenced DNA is TGTGCCAGTAGGACTAGCGGGAGAACAGATACGCAGTATTTT. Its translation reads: CASRTSGRTDTQYF.